One and the same sample provided the 29 T cell receptor beta chains below, sequenced in a study of T cells in women clearing cervical HPV infection. Measured with immunoSEQ multiplex PCR; TCRdb has only the in-frame clones, and not every one. The sample table sets out 20,000 to 30,000 clones. The sample consisted of blood buffy coat. All receptors derive from a woman between 18 and 70 years old with a cervical HPV16 infection that either progressed to CIN3+ or cleared (not recorded which).

To note about this clone: Coverage ceases 3 residues before the CDR3 finishes, and the germline J gene fills in the end. This chain connects TRBV10-2 to TRBJ2-4; D ambiguous. CDR1 WSHSY and CDR2 SAAADI come from the germline V gene. The CDR3 has 13 residues. Trimming removed 3 bases at V and 2 bases at J, with 5 bases between. CDR3 bases read: TGCGCCAGCAGTGAAGGTTCCAAAAACATT. Amino acids: CASSEGSKNI. The full CDR3 protein reads CASSEGSKNIQYF.

On this clone: The read ends 3 residues shy of where the CDR3 ends; the end is completed using the germline J gene. The chain joins TRBV7-2 to TRBJ1-6; possibly TRBD1 for D (5 bases). The V and J ends lost 5 bases and 8 bases respectively, with 16 bases between them. Germline CDR1 reads SGHTA; CDR2 reads FQGNSA. The CDR3 loop spans 15 amino acids. The CDR3 DNA, read in part, is TGTGCCAGCAGCACGATGGGCAGGGAGGATTCACCC. The encoded protein is CASSTMGREDSP. The whole CDR3 protein reads CASSTMGREDSPLHF.

With respect to this clone: The read terminates 3 residues before the CDR3 end, so the remaining end is supplied by the germline J gene. This chain joins TRBV18 and TRBJ2-1, with 7 bases lining up with TRBD2. The CDR3 has 16 residues. V dropped 2 bases and J dropped 7; count of bases not matched to a gene: 11. Per the germline V gene, CDR1 is KGHSH and CDR2 is LQKENI. The CDR3 sequence is CASSPSSGIGGNEQFF. The CDR3 bases that were read are TGTGCCAGCTCACCATCCAGCGGGATAGGTGGGAATGAG.

About this clone: The sequence runs out 3 residues before the end of the CDR3; the remainder is reconstructed from the germline J gene. This chain links TRBV5-1 with TRBJ2-7; tentatively, D is TRBD1 (6 bases). The CDR3 has 12 residues. CDR1 and CDR2 (germline): SGHRS, YFSETQ. Trimming stripped 2 bases from V and 4 bases from J, with 7 bases between. The CDR3 sequence: CASSFRGYEQYF. The CDR3 DNA, read in part, is TGCGCCAGCAGCTTCAGGGGATACGAG. Looking up the rest from reference TRBV5-1 and TRBJ2-7 gives the full variable domain: KAGVTQTPRYLIKTRGQQVTLSCSPISGHRSVSWYQQTPGQGLQFLFEYFSETQRNKGNFPGRFSGRQFSNSRSEMNVSTLELGDSALYLCASSFRGYEQYFGPGTRLTVT.

A remark on this clone: Read sequence stops 3 residues before the CDR3 end, and the germline J gene provides the missing end. The chain uses TRBV19 and TRBJ1-1; 10 bases are shared with TRBD1. The CDR3 length is 14 residues. Germline V gives CDR1 LNHDA, CDR2 SQIVND (reference sequence). The CDR3 loop is CASSIRTGGSEAFF. CDR3 DNA, as far as it was read: TGTGCCAGTAGTATCCGGACAGGGGGGTCAGAA.

Comment on this clone: The DNA ends 3 residues before the CDR3 does, and the rest of the CDR3 is filled in from the germline J gene. The chain recombines TRBV2 with TRBJ1-3, with TRBD1 as a possible D gene (5 bases). V lost 5 bases and J 4 bases, leaving 9 bases between the germline ends. This CDR3 comprises 13 residues. Germline CDR1 and CDR2: SNHLY and FYNNEI. CDR3 in amino acids: CASSSGSGNTIYF. The CDR3 DNA, read in part, is TGTGCCAGCAGTTCAGGGTCCGGAAACACC.

In regard to this clone: The missing CDR3 end, 3 residues past where the read stops, is filled in from the germline J gene. The genes are TRBV9 and TRBJ2-2, with 10 nucleotides matching TRBD1. After removal of 1 base from V and 5 bases from J, the junction contained 8 bases not matched to a gene. The germline CDR1 and CDR2 sequences are SGDLS and YYNGEE. This CDR3 spans 17 amino acids. CDR3: CASSVPDRGQLTGELFF. The sequenced CDR3 bases are TGTGCCAGCAGCGTACCCGACAGGGGGCAGTTAACCGGGGAG.

About this clone itself: The observed sequence ends 3 residues before the CDR3 terminus, with the missing tail filled in from the germline J gene. The chain recombines TRBV7-3 with TRBJ2-5, with 12 bases identical to TRBD1. Germline V gene data show CDR1 as SGHTA and CDR2 as FQGTGA. CDR3 length: 16 residues. J was trimmed by 5 bases and V by 5 bases; bases with no gene match: 9. The part of the CDR3 DNA that was read is TGTGCCAGCAGCGATCCGGGACAGGGGGCGCGGGAGACC. Translating it yields CASSDPGQGARET. The whole CDR3 is CASSDPGQGARETQYF.

Turning to this clone: With the read ending 3 residues before the CDR3 end, the germline J gene is used to fill in that end. The V and J genes are TRBV29-1 and TRBJ1-2; D is uncertain. From germline, CDR1 is SQVTM and CDR2 ANQGSEA. V was trimmed by 3 bases and J by 1 base, leaving 9 bases between them. The CDR3 is made up of 13 amino acids. This CDR3 reads CSVDPGRNYGYTF. The sequenced CDR3 bases are TGCAGCGTTGACCCGGGTCGTAACTATGGC. The variable domain in full, with the rest retrieved from reference TRBV29-1 and TRBJ1-2, is SAVISQKPSRDICQRGTSLTIQCQVDSQVTMMFWYRQQPGQSLTLIATANQGSEATYESGFVIDKFPISRPNLTFSTLTVSNMSPEDSSIYLCSVDPGRNYGYTFGSGTRLTVV.

Comments on this clone: With the read ending 3 residues before the CDR3 end, the germline J gene is used to fill in that end. The chain carries TRBV4-1 and TRBJ2-2; 8 positions agree with TRBD2. This CDR3 is built from 16 residues. CDR1 is MGHRA, CDR2 YSYEKL, per germline. After removal of 1 base from V and 5 bases from J, the junction contained 6 bases not matched to a gene. This CDR3 reads CASSQAGGKGTGELFF. CDR3 DNA, as far as it was read: TGCGCCAGCAGCCAAGCGGGGGGGAAGGGTACCGGGGAG.

The CDR3: CSGGTENTEAFF. CDR3 DNA (partial): TGCAGCGGGGGGACAGAGAACACTGAA. The chain has TRBV29-1 and TRBJ1-1; 7 bases align to TRBD1. From the germline J gene comes the end of the CDR3, since the read stops 3 residues before it. The junction had 3 bases not matched to a gene; V was cut back by 7 bases and J by 1 base. Germline CDR1 and CDR2: SQVTM and ANQGSEA. This CDR3 region has 12 residues.

About this clone: The read stops 3 residues short of the end of the CDR3; the missing end is completed from the germline J gene. The V gene is TRBV2, the J gene TRBJ2-7; D call uncertain. Per germline, CDR1 SNHLY and CDR2 FYNNEI. The V gene lost 6 bases and the J gene lost 0 bases, with 12 bases spanning the gap. This CDR3 has 14 residues. CDR3 DNA (partial): TGTGCCAGCAGAGGCTCGCCGAGCTCCTACGAG. Translation: CASRGSPSSYE. The CDR3 in full is CASRGSPSSYEQYF.

CDR3 DNA (partial): TGTGCCAGCAGCCAAGGACAGGGGTACAATGAG. Its protein product is CASSQGQGYNE. The entire CDR3 is CASSQGQGYNEQFF. The genes are TRBV3-1 (or the pseudogene TRBV3-2) and TRBJ2-1; 8 bases match TRBD1. The CDR3 end falls 3 residues outside the read, so it is completed with the germline J gene. Germline CDR1 LGHDT, CDR2 YNNKEL (reference sequence). CDR3 length: 14 residues. J was trimmed by 4 bases and V by 1 base; bases with no gene match: 0.

Concerning this clone itself: The read finishes 3 residues shy of the CDR3 end, and the germline J gene is used to complete it. The chain employs TRBV19 and TRBJ1-1; D may be TRBD1 (6 bases). This CDR3 spans 13 amino acids. Trimming left V 9 bases short and J 1 base short, with 12 bases between. From germline, CDR1 is LNHDA and CDR2 SQIVND (reference sequence). The CDR3 sequence: CASRGGTNTEAFF. Incomplete CDR3 DNA: TGTGCCAGCAGGGGCGGGACGAACACTGAA.

With respect to this clone: Read coverage stops 3 residues before the CDR3 terminus; the germline J gene supplies the remainder. V and J are TRBV5-6 and TRBJ2-7; D call uncertain. The CDR3 covers 13 residues. The V gene lost 1 base and the J gene lost 0 bases, with 5 bases spanning the gap. Germline V gene data show CDR1 as SGHDT and CDR2 as YYEEEE. The sequenced CDR3 bases are TGTGCCAGCAGCTTGTTTAGCTCCTACGAG. Its protein is CASSLFSSYE. The whole CDR3 protein reads CASSLFSSYEQYF.

In the case of this clone: The missing CDR3 end, 3 residues past where the read stops, is filled in from the germline J gene. V is TRBV19 and J is TRBJ1-5; D is unclear. There are 18 residues in the CDR3. The V and J ends lost 3 bases and 5 bases respectively, with 23 bases between them. CDR1 and CDR2 (germline): LNHDA, SQIVND (reference sequence). The CDR3 reads CASSIAGVQSSSDQPQHF. Incomplete CDR3 DNA: TGTGCCAGTAGTATCGCCGGGGTTCAATCCTCGTCCGATCAGCCC.

In the case of this clone: The CDR3 extends 3 residues past the end of the read, so its final part is completed from the germline J gene. The chain employs TRBV5-6 and TRBJ2-5; a possible D gene is TRBD2 (6 bases). V was clipped by 3 bases and J by 5 bases, with 17 bases between them. The CDR3 contains 15 residues. Germline V gives CDR1 SGHDT, CDR2 YYEEEE. CDR3 amino acids: CASSSRGYGRETQYF. CDR3 DNA, as far as it was read: TGTGCCAGCAGCTCCCGGGGGTATGGTAGGGAGACC.

About this clone itself: The read falls 3 residues short of the CDR3 end, and the missing part is taken from the germline J gene. V gene TRBV2 combines with J gene TRBJ2-1; TRBD1 matches 9 bases. CDR3 length equals 13 residues. Losses at the gene ends were 4 bases for V and 8 bases for J; bases not matched to a gene: 3. CDR1 is SNHLY, CDR2 FYNNEI, per germline. Here the CDR3 reads CASSGDRVYEQFF. The part of the CDR3 DNA that was read is TGTGCCAGCAGTGGGGACAGGGTCTATGAG.

The sequenced part of the CDR3 DNA is TGTGCCAGCAGGTTAACAGGGACCATCCAAGAGACC. Protein sequence: CASRLTGTIQET. The complete CDR3 reads CASRLTGTIQETQYF. V usage is TRBV7-8 and J usage is TRBJ2-5, with D tentatively TRBD1 (6 bases). The CDR3 end lies 3 residues beyond the end of the read and is filled in from the germline J gene. The CDR3 extends over 15 amino acids. Trimming removed 6 bases from V and 1 base from J, with 15 bases in between. Germline CDR1 and CDR2: SGHVS and FQNEAQ.

CDR3 bases read: TGTGCCAGCAGTGCGGACAGGGGTAGCCACGAG. This sequence encodes CASSADRGSHE. The full CDR3 is CASSADRGSHEQYF. This sequence joins TRBV6-1 and TRBJ2-7; 9 bases match TRBD1. The read stops 3 residues short of the end of the CDR3; the missing end is completed from the germline J gene. J was trimmed by 5 bases and V by 4 bases; bases with no gene match: 6. The CDR3 extends over 14 amino acids. CDR1 and CDR2 from the germline V gene are MNHNS and SASEGT.

As for this clone: From the germline J gene comes the end of the CDR3, since the read stops 3 residues before it. The chain joins TRBV7-2 to TRBJ2-3, with 7 bases lining up with TRBD2. CDR3 length: 14 amino acids. Germline V gene sequence: CDR1 SGHTA, CDR2 FQGNSA. CDR3 bases read: TGTGCCAGCAGCCGGAGCGGGGCCCAAGAGACG. Amino acids: CASSRSGAQET. The whole CDR3 region reads CASSRSGAQETQYF.

Comments on this clone: The read terminates 3 residues before the CDR3 end, so the remaining end is supplied by the germline J gene. The chain carries TRBV7-8 and TRBJ1-4; 8 nucleotides align to TRBD1. Germline-derived CDR1 and CDR2 are SGHVS and FQNEAQ. This CDR3 has 15 amino acids. V lost 5 bases and J lost 2; bases outside the gene matches: 4. The CDR3: CASSINRGTNEKLFF. The CDR3 bases that were read are TGTGCCAGCAGCATTAACAGGGGGACTAATGAAAAA.

With respect to this clone: The read halts 3 residues ahead of the CDR3 end, with the missing end drawn from the germline J gene. The V gene is TRBV7-9, the J gene TRBJ1-1; possibly TRBD1 for D (6 bases). Germline V gene lookup returns CDR1 SEHNR and CDR2 FQNEAQ (reference sequence). The V end was cut by 3 bases, the J end by 1 base, with 12 bases between. The CDR3 length is 15 residues. The covered CDR3 bases are TGTGCCAGCAGCTTTTTTACAGGGCAGAACACTGAA. Amino acids: CASSFFTGQNTE. The whole CDR3 sequence is CASSFFTGQNTEAFF.

Comment on this clone: The CDR3 end is not reached by the read, which stops 3 residues before it; the germline J gene fills it in. V gene TRBV2 combines with J gene TRBJ1-4; D is uncertain. The CDR3 has 13 amino acids. Germline CDR1 reads SNHLY; CDR2 reads FYNNEI. The CDR3 DNA, read in part, is TGTGCCAGCTCGACTGACTATAATTCACCA. Encoded protein: CASSTDYNSP. The whole CDR3 sequence is CASSTDYNSPLFF.

A note on this clone: The sequenced fragment ends 3 residues before the CDR3 boundary, so the rest is inferred from the germline J gene. V and J are TRBV7-2 and TRBJ2-7, with D possibly TRBD1 on 6 matching bases. There are 15 residues in the CDR3. CDR1 and CDR2 (germline): SGHTA, FQGNSA. The ends were cut back, 2 bases at V and 3 bases at J, with 14 bases in the middle. The CDR3: CASSLQAGDNYEQYF. The sequenced CDR3 bases are TGTGCCAGCAGCTTACAGGCAGGGGACAACTACGAG.

Concerning this clone itself: The CDR3 end falls 3 residues outside the read, so it is completed with the germline J gene. This sample includes further DNA sequences coding for the same CDR3. The J gene is TRBJ1-1, the V gene TRBV28, with 9 positions matching TRBD1. Germline loops: CDR1 MDHEN, CDR2 SYDVKM. The CDR3 is 15 residues long. V was pared by 2 bases and J by 4 bases, with 5 bases of the junction left unmatched. CDR3 DNA (partial): TGTGCCAGCAGTTTAGGACAGGGGTTTCGCACTGAA. It yields the protein CASSLGQGFRTE. The entire CDR3 protein reads CASSLGQGFRTEAFF.

Turning to this clone: From the germline J gene comes the end of the CDR3, since the read stops 3 residues before it. V gene TRBV20-1 combines with J gene TRBJ1-1; D may be TRBD1 (5 bases). CDR3 size: 11 residues. Germline CDR1 is DFQATT and CDR2 is SNEGSKA (reference sequence). V lost 8 bases, J lost 3 bases, and 10 bases lay in between. CDR3 region: CSLRGDTEAFF. CDR3 DNA, as far as it was read: TGCAGTCTAAGAGGGGACACTGAA.

Of note for this clone: The DNA ends 3 residues before the CDR3 does, and the rest of the CDR3 is filled in from the germline J gene. V usage is TRBV7-3 and J usage is TRBJ2-1, with D possibly TRBD2 on 6 matching bases. Looked up from germline, CDR1 is SGHTA and CDR2 is FQGTGA. Deletions cut 4 bases from V and 7 bases from J, with 17 bases between. This CDR3 is built from 15 residues. This chain's CDR3 is CASSSQLSGLNEQFF. The CDR3 bases that were read are TGTGCCAGCAGCTCGCAGCTAAGCGGACTAAATGAG. Filled out from reference TRBV7-3 and TRBJ2-1, the complete variable domain reads GAGVSQTPSNKVTEKGKYVELRCDPISGHTALYWYRQSLGQGPEFLIYFQGTGAADDSGLPNDRFFAVRPEGSVSTLKIQRTERGDSAVYLCASSSQLSGLNEQFFGPGTRLTVL.

Of note for this clone: The read ends 3 residues shy of where the CDR3 ends; the end is completed using the germline J gene. The V call is TRBV11-3, the J call TRBJ2-3, with D hard to call. Trimming cost V 5 bases and J 6 bases, with 9 bases left between them. CDR1 is SGHNT, CDR2 YENEEA, per germline. The CDR3 is made up of 12 amino acids. CDR3 sequence: CASSENSDTQYF. Partial CDR3 DNA: TGTGCCAGCAGCGAGAACTCCGATACG.